This is a list of T cell receptor beta chains from one sample in a study of cytomegalovirus exposure and HLA in healthy donors. TCRdb's copy holds only in-frame clones and misses some; the assay was immunoSEQ multiplex PCR. The sample lists about 130,000 clones, 80% seen once, with under 5.5% in the top ten. Source material: PBMCs. All receptors come from a man aged 25-45 years in good health. CDR3s include the opening cysteine and the closing phenylalanine or tryptophan. A D gene is named only where the DNA matches it firmly. Not all rows give a size; the values are once, few, many and, for expanded clones, a class.

D	V	size	length	J	DNA	CDR3
NA	TRBV14	NA	16	TRBJ2-1	TGTGCCAGCAGCTTCTCGGGACTCTTAAGGGGAGGTGAGCAGTTCTTC	CASSFSGLLRGGEQFF
NA	TRBV27	NA	14	TRBJ2-7	TGTGCCAGCAGTTTATCGATACCCCCGGGCGAGCAGTACTTC	CASSLSIPPGEQYF
TRBD1	TRBV13	NA	17	TRBJ1-1	TGTGCCAGCAGCCCCCTAGGGGGCGCGGGGTTGAACACTGAAGCTTTCTTT	CASSPLGGAGLNTEAFF
TRBD2	TRBV2	NA	15	TRBJ2-1	TGTGCCAGCAGTGAGTCCGGGAGGGGCGTGAATGAGCAGTTCTTC	CASSESGRGVNEQFF
NA	TRBV18	once	20	TRBJ1-3	TGTGCCAGCTCACCCCAGGTCAGGCAGGGGTCACGAAACTCTGGAAACACCATATATTTT	CASSPQVRQGSRNSGNTIYF
TRBD2	TRBV7-9	NA	16	TRBJ2-5	TGTGCCAGCAGCTCCTCGGGACTAGCGCCGATAGAGACCCAGTACTTC	CASSSSGLAPIETQYF
NA	TRBV27	once	11	TRBJ2-1	TGTGCCAGCAGTTTCGAGTCTGAGCAGTTCTTC	CASSFESEQFF
TRBD1	TRBV12-5	few	16	TRBJ1-5	TGTGCTAGTGGGGGACAGGGGAGGGATAAGGAGCAGCCCCAGCATTTT	CASGGQGRDKEQPQHF
NA	TRBV6-5	NA	13	TRBJ2-7	TGTGCCAGCAGTCGGGGTCCGACCTACGAGCAGTACTTC	CASSRGPTYEQYF
NA	TRBV29-1	NA	11	TRBJ2-5	TGCAGCGTGGGACAACCCCCAGAGCAGTACTTC	CSVGQPPEQYF
TRBD2	TRBV30	NA	12	TRBJ2-7	TGTGCCTGGCGACTAGCGTCTGGGGAGCAGTACTTC	CAWRLASGEQYF
NA	TRBV7-9	NA	15	TRBJ2-7	TGTGCCAGCAGCTCCGCCTCCCGGGACTTCTACGAGCAGTACTTC	CASSSASRDFYEQYF
NA	TRBV6-5	NA	13	TRBJ1-1	TGTGCCTCGAAGCCCACAGGGTTTGCTGAAGCTTTCTTT	CASKPTGFAEAFF
TRBD2	TRBV5-8	NA	16	TRBJ2-3	TGTGCCAGCAGCTTGGGGGTAGCGGGAGGTACAGATACGCAGTATTTT	CASSLGVAGGTDTQYF
TRBD1	TRBV6-4	NA	18	TRBJ1-5	TGTGCCAGCAGTGAAGTAGGGACAGGGGGTTTCGGCAATCAGCCCCAGCATTTT	CASSEVGTGGFGNQPQHF
NA	TRBV6-5	NA	14	TRBJ1-2	TGTGCCAGCAGTTACTCGTCTGCGAACTATGGCTACACCTTC	CASSYSSANYGYTF
TRBD2	TRBV11-2	few	16	TRBJ2-1	TGTGCCAGCAGCGCCAGACTAGCGGGGGAATACAATGAGCAGTTCTTC	CASSARLAGEYNEQFF
TRBD2	TRBV28	once	14	TRBJ2-7	TGTGCCAGCACTAACAGCGGGAGGGCATACGAGCAGTACTTC	CASTNSGRAYEQYF
TRBD2	TRBV6-6	NA	15	TRBJ2-1	TGTGCCAGCAGTTACTCGAGCGGGAGGGCCGGTGAGCAGTTCTTC	CASSYSSGRAGEQFF
TRBD2	TRBV7-2	NA	16	TRBJ2-3	TGTGCCAGCAGCCCTCTAGCGGGAGGAGGAACAGATACGCAGTATTTT	CASSPLAGGGTDTQYF
TRBD1	TRBV28	NA	16	TRBJ1-3	TGTGCCAGCAGTTTGGGGGGGACAGGCTCTGGAAACACCATATATTTT	CASSLGGTGSGNTIYF
NA	TRBV5-1	NA	14	TRBJ2-7	TGCGCCAGCAGCCCGGATGGACAGCCCTACGAGCAGTACTTC	CASSPDGQPYEQYF
NA	TRBV29-1	NA	12	TRBJ2-7	TGCAGCGTCCTAACAGGCTCCTACGAGCAGTACTTC	CSVLTGSYEQYF
TRBD1	TRBV6-5	NA	14	TRBJ1-4	TGTGCCAGCAGCAACCCGGGACAGAATGAAAAACTGTTTTTT	CASSNPGQNEKLFF
TRBD2	TRBV7-6	NA	15	TRBJ2-1	TGTGCCAGCAGCTTAACGGGAGGGCCGTACAATGAGCAGTTCTTC	CASSLTGGPYNEQFF
NA	TRBV28	once	16	TRBJ2-1	TGTGCCAGCAGTTCCAGGGGCCCAAGCTCCTACAATGAGCAGTTCTTC	CASSSRGPSSYNEQFF
TRBD1	TRBV27	NA	15	TRBJ1-2	TGTGCCAGCAGTTTCTCACAGGGGGGTAAGAATGGCTACACCTTC	CASSFSQGGKNGYTF
TRBD2	TRBV27	few	15	TRBJ2-7	TGTGCCAGCAGTTCCCCTCTAGCGGGAGTCTACGAGCAGTACTTC	CASSSPLAGVYEQYF
NA	TRBV12-5	few	14	TRBJ1-1	TGTGCTAGTGGTTTGGCAGGGGCCACCTCTGAAGCTTTCTTT	CASGLAGATSEAFF
NA	TRBV25-1	NA	14	TRBJ1-4	TGTGCCAGCAGTGATACTTCGACAGTCGAAAAACTGTTTTTT	CASSDTSTVEKLFF
NA	TRBV19	NA	14	TRBJ2-5	TGTGCCAGTAGTATTGGCGGGATGGGACCTGAGCAGTACTTC	CASSIGGMGPEQYF
NA	TRBV19	NA	15	TRBJ1-2	TGTGCCAGTACCCCAATACCGACAGACCCCTATGGCTACACCTTC	CASTPIPTDPYGYTF
NA	TRBV6-5	NA	14	TRBJ1-5	TGTGCCAGCAGACGGGGGAACTCCAATCAGCCCCAGCATTTT	CASRRGNSNQPQHF
TRBD1	TRBV23-1	NA	13	TRBJ2-5	TGCGCCAGCAGTCAGACAGGGTCGAAGACCCAGTACTTC	CASSQTGSKTQYF